A selection of T cell receptor beta chains follows, all from one sample in a study of post-analysis software for immune sequencing data. TCRdb processed the PCR reads anew with MiXCR; each CDR3 protein has one entry. The table records 650,000 to 900,000 distinct CDR3 sequences, 46% of them present only once. Specimen: blood. All receptors derive from a girl between 5 and 17 years old with multiple sclerosis. Each CDR3 is given with its conserved first and last residue. D genes are given only for firm matches. Expanded clones are given a class, and other clones once, few, many or no size at all.

V: TRBV9; J: TRBJ2-7; size: -; D: -; CDR3: CASSVGPSGRGASYEQYF; DNA: TGTGCCAGCAGCGTAGGCCCCTCTGGGCGGGGTGCCTCCTACGAGCAGTACTTC
V: TRBV5-1; J: TRBJ2-5; size: -; D: -; CDR3: CASSLGALSKETQYF; DNA: TGCGCCAGCAGCTTGGGGGCGTTAAGCAAAGAGACCCAGTACTTC
V: TRBV7-6; J: TRBJ1-1; size: -; D: TRBD1; CDR3: CASSFPGTGNTEAFF; DNA: TGTGCCAGCAGCTTCCCCGGGACAGGGAACACTGAAGCTTTCTTT
V: TRBV7-3; J: TRBJ2-1; size: -; D: TRBD2; CDR3: CASSFTGTNYNEQCF; DNA: TGTGCCAGCAGCTTCACCGGGACTAACTACAATGAGCAGTGCTTC
V: TRBV5-1; J: TRBJ1-2; size: -; D: TRBD1; CDR3: CASSLRQGMNGYTF; DNA: TGCGCCAGCAGCCTACGACAGGGAATGAATGGTTACACCTTC
V: TRBV25-1; J: TRBJ2-7; size: -; D: -; CDR3: CASSEYAGTYEQYF; DNA: TGTGCCAGCAGTGAATATGCAGGGACCTACGAGCAGTACTTC
V: TRBV30; J: TRBJ1-2; size: -; D: TRBD1; CDR3: CAWRSRDRVTNYGYTF; DNA: TGTGCCTGGAGATCAAGGGACAGAGTCACTAACTATGGCTACACCTTC
V: TRBV12-3/TRBV12-4; J: TRBJ1-2; size: few; D: TRBD1; CDR3: CASRGTGAYGYTF; DNA: TGTGCCAGCAGGGGGACAGGGGCCTATGGCTACACCTTC
V: TRBV9; J: TRBJ2-1; size: once; D: -; CDR3: CASSVAESGGGLRNEQFF; DNA: TGTGCCAGCAGCGTAGCGGAATCAGGGGGGGGGCTACGGAATGAGCAGTTCTTC
V: TRBV27; J: TRBJ2-6; size: -; D: -; CDR3: CASTAGASGANVLTF; DNA: TGTGCCAGCACCGCGGGGGCCTCTGGGGCCAACGTCCTGACTTTC
V: TRBV12-3/TRBV12-4; J: TRBJ1-1; size: few; D: TRBD1; CDR3: CASSGDRVNTEAFF; DNA: TGTGCCAGCAGTGGGGACAGGGTGAACACTGAAGCTTTCTTT
V: TRBV2; J: TRBJ1-6; size: -; D: -; CDR3: CASSLGQTSSYNSPLHF; DNA: TGTGCCAGCAGCCTAGGACAGACGAGCTCCTATAATTCACCCCTCCACTTT
V: TRBV3-1; J: TRBJ1-2; size: once; D: -; CDR3: CASSQLQGPGYTF; DNA: TGTGCCAGCAGCCAATTGCAGGGGCCCGGCTACACCTTC
V: TRBV9; J: TRBJ1-4; size: -; D: TRBD1; CDR3: CASSKRDSTNEKLFF; DNA: TGTGCCAGCAGCAAGAGGGACAGTACTAATGAAAAACTGTTTTTT
V: TRBV29-1; J: TRBJ1-1; size: -; D: -; CDR3: CSVAEGGMNTEAFF; DNA: TGCAGCGTTGCTGAGGGGGGGATGAACACTGAAGCTTTCTTT
V: TRBV27; J: TRBJ1-2; size: few; D: -; CDR3: CASSLTGSPIRGYTF; DNA: TGTGCCAGCAGTCTGACAGGTTCCCCTATACGTGGCTACACCTTC
V: TRBV20-1; J: TRBJ2-3; size: -; D: -; CDR3: CSARGRVGWERLTDTQYF; DNA: TGCAGTGCTAGAGGACGTGTCGGGTGGGAGAGATTAACAGATACGCAGTATTTT
V: TRBV28; J: TRBJ2-7; size: few; D: -; CDR3: CASTPLSQGTYEQYF; DNA: TGTGCCAGCACCCCGTTAAGCCAGGGGACGTACGAGCAGTACTTC
V: TRBV6-1; J: TRBJ2-3; size: few; D: TRBD2; CDR3: CASSEYAGGADTQYF; DNA: TGTGCCAGCAGTGAATACGCGGGAGGGGCAGATACGCAGTATTTT
V: TRBV7-2; J: TRBJ2-7; size: -; D: -; CDR3: CASSFKGHFSGEQYF; DNA: TGTGCCAGCAGCTTCAAGGGACATTTCAGTGGCGAGCAGTACTTC
V: TRBV7-2; J: TRBJ2-7; size: -; D: -; CDR3: CASSLALRKDGYEQYF; DNA: TGTGCCAGCAGCTTAGCCCTTAGAAAGGATGGGTACGAGCAGTACTTC
V: TRBV5-1; J: TRBJ2-7; size: -; D: TRBD2; CDR3: CASKVVAGTYEQYF; DNA: TGCGCCAGCAAGGTGGTAGCGGGGACCTACGAGCAGTACTTC
V: TRBV28; J: TRBJ2-7; size: -; D: TRBD2; CDR3: CASTLAGGDEQYF; DNA: TGTGCCAGCACCCTGGCCGGGGGGGACGAGCAGTACTTC
V: TRBV7-9; J: TRBJ2-1; size: few; D: TRBD1; CDR3: CASSHPGGSYNEQFF; DNA: TGTGCCAGCAGTCATCCAGGGGGCTCCTACAATGAGCAGTTCTTC
V: TRBV27; J: TRBJ2-5; size: few; D: TRBD2; CDR3: CASSPSTSGLWETQYF; DNA: TGTGCCAGCAGTCCCTCGACTAGCGGGTTATGGGAGACCCAGTACTTC
V: TRBV5-1; J: TRBJ2-7; size: -; D: -; CDR3: CASRGPTYEQYF; DNA: TGCGCCAGTCGTGGACCAACCTACGAGCAGTACTTC
V: TRBV4-3; J: TRBJ2-7; size: few; D: TRBD2; CDR3: CASSQDGSSGYEQYF; DNA: TGCGCCAGCAGCCAAGATGGGTCTAGCGGCTACGAGCAGTACTTC
V: TRBV6-5; J: TRBJ2-1; size: -; D: TRBD2; CDR3: CASSRRLAGGDNEQFF; DNA: TGTGCCAGCAGTCGACGACTAGCAGGAGGAGACAATGAGCAGTTCTTC
V: TRBV15; J: TRBJ1-6; size: -; D: -; CDR3: CATSRDRGAGALHF; DNA: TGTGCCACCAGCAGAGATAGGGGGGCTGGGGCCCTCCACTTT
V: TRBV24-1; J: TRBJ2-1; size: -; D: TRBD2; CDR3: CATSDPTLLAGGHNEQFF; DNA: TGTGCCACCAGTGATCCAACCTTACTAGCGGGAGGGCACAATGAGCAGTTCTTC
V: TRBV20-1; J: TRBJ2-1; size: -; D: -; CDR3: CSAPPLAKVGNEQFF; DNA: TGCAGTGCTCCCCCCTTAGCGAAGGTTGGCAATGAGCAGTTCTTC
V: TRBV15; J: TRBJ2-1; size: few; D: -; CDR3: CATSRALGRDEQFF; DNA: TGTGCCACCAGCAGAGCACTAGGTCGGGATGAGCAGTTCTTC
V: TRBV24-1; J: TRBJ2-5; size: -; D: TRBD2; CDR3: CATSDSRLAGGGTQYF; DNA: TGTGCCACCAGTGATTCCCGACTAGCGGGAGGGGGGACCCAGTACTTC
V: TRBV20-1; J: TRBJ1-4; size: -; D: TRBD1; CDR3: CSARATGWEEKLFF; DNA: TGCAGTGCTCGAGCGACAGGGTGGGAAGAAAAGCTGTTTTTT
V: TRBV7-3; J: TRBJ2-1; size: -; D: -; CDR3: CASSPTSQGRHEQFF; DNA: TGTGCCAGCAGCCCAACTAGCCAGGGGCGCCATGAGCAGTTCTTC
V: TRBV4-1; J: TRBJ2-3; size: -; D: TRBD2; CDR3: CASSQELAGGVDTQYF; DNA: TGCGCCAGCAGCCAAGAGCTAGCGGGAGGGGTAGATACGCAGTATTTT
V: TRBV11-2; J: TRBJ2-7; size: -; D: -; CDR3: CASSLGRWGYEQYF; DNA: TGTGCCAGCAGCTTAGGCAGGTGGGGCTACGAGCAGTACTTC
V: TRBV5-1; J: TRBJ1-2; size: -; D: -; CDR3: CASSPPGELYGYTF; DNA: TGCGCCAGCAGCCCCCCCGGGGAACTCTATGGCTACACCTTC
V: TRBV29-1; J: TRBJ2-1; size: few; D: -; CDR3: CSVIAPLENEQFF; DNA: TGCAGCGTGATCGCTCCTCTTGAAAATGAGCAGTTCTTC
V: TRBV10-3; J: TRBJ2-5; size: -; D: -; CDR3: CAISGREAETQYF; DNA: TGTGCCATCAGTGGGAGGGAGGCAGAGACCCAGTACTTC